Sequencing of this T cell receptor (beta chain) was carried out in a study of Tregs in tolerant kidney transplant recipients. Study-level findings and limits: Few patients were studied, so findings need validation in larger groups. Antigen-driven expansion was suggested because donor-specific Tregs expanded more than all Tregs in tolerant patients.

Notes on this clone: The target antigen is unknown.

Clones were sequenced by immunoSEQ multiplex PCR, and TCRdb holds only the in-frame ones, with some missing. Of some 57,000 clones listed, 91% are singletons. Related graft donors supplied nonmyeloablative bone marrow transplants, and mixed chimerism was transient. Unstimulated Tregs (CD4+CD25+CD127-) and CD4+CD25- non-Tregs were sorted from PBMCs. The TCR comes from a human patient who received a combined kidney and bone marrow transplant. Part of the T cell pool may stem from the graft donor. The sample here was CD8+ T cells from blood (PBMCs), taken 24 months after the transplant.

The CDR3 loop reads CASSFGMNNEQFF. The CDR3 DNA follows: TGTGCCAGCAGCTTTGGCATGAACAATGAGCAGTTCTTC. The chain combines TRBV7-6 with TRBJ2-1; D is unresolved. CDR3 length equals 13 residues. Between the trimmed V and J ends, which lost 3 bases and 5 bases, there was a span of 8 bases. From germline, CDR1 is SGHVS and CDR2 FNYEAQ. The complete variable domain, with remaining parts taken from reference TRBV7-6 and TRBJ2-1, reads GAGVSQSPRYKVTKRGQDVALRCDPISGHVSLYWYRQALGQGPEFLTYFNYEAQQDKSGLPNDRFSAERPEGSISTLTIQRTEQRDSAMYRCASSFGMNNEQFFGPGTRLTVL.